The T cell receptor (beta chain) under discussion was sequenced for a study of OX40 agonist ivuxolimab in advanced cancers. As for the study more broadly: Ivuxolimab, which targeted the costimulatory receptor OX40 (CD134), was an agonistic, fully human IgG2 monoclonal antibody. Prior anti-PD-1, anti-PD-L1 or anti-CTLA-4 therapy was permitted, and checkpoint inhibitors had been received by 30% to 40% of dose-escalation patients. The purpose of peripheral TCRbeta sequencing was to test whether ivuxolimab changed TCR sequence diversity and led to clonal T-cell expansion. The paper describes the monotherapy dose-escalation part (N of about 52 patients) of the phase I trial of ivuxolimab. Partial responses were achieved by three dose-escalation patients, of whom one had hepatocellular carcinoma and two had cutaneous melanoma. Intravenous ivuxolimab was administered to patients every 2 weeks at six dose levels: 0.01, 0.1, 0.3, 1.5, 3 and 10 mg/kg. A male proportion of roughly 85% and a mean age of about 60 years, ranging from about 20 to 85, were recorded for the dose-escalation cohort. Of the approximately 50 dose-escalation patients, hepatocellular carcinoma was present in approximately 20, melanoma in around 15, renal cell carcinoma in 9 and head and neck cancer in 9.

Genomic DNA was extracted from sorted cells for sequencing of the TCRbeta CDR3 region. TCRbeta CDR3 regions were sequenced using the immunoSEQ Assay. TCRdb mirrors the immuneACCESS table, restricted to in-frame sequences. Some clones are absent from its copies; in checked studies, under half trace to an unresolved V gene, and the reason for the others is unknown. The sample data list about 54,000 clones, and approximately 93% of these were observed just once. Around 12% of the sample is held by the ten biggest clonotypes. This clone was picked up a small number of times. The clone's antigen remains unknown. No much larger clone is present one base from it, and per-base qualities are unavailable. Relative to germline, V is 1 base shorter and J is 0 bases shorter, with 9 bases between their ends. The germline V gene sets CDR1 to SGHAT and CDR2 to FQNNGV. Reading from cysteine to phenylalanine, the CDR3 counts 15 amino acids. CDR3 DNA is the only sequence kept; it has 45 bases, read in frame from the first base.

Patients with autoimmune disease history or receiving systemic immunosuppression were excluded from the trial. In every dose cohort, peripheral blood was drawn for TCR sequencing at baseline, cycle 4 day 1, and cycle 7 day 1. Samples were obtained from an open-label, multicenter, first-in-human phase I dose-escalation trial of ivuxolimab. Adults with locally advanced or metastatic melanoma, renal cell, hepatocellular, or head and neck squamous cell carcinoma were enrolled in the trial. Before TCR sequencing, CD4+ T cells and CD8+ T cells were sorted from peripheral blood as separate populations. Findings and caveats that apply to the study as a whole: Low levels of normalized T-cell clonal expansion were also seen in some patients who did not respond. The antigen specificity of the clonally expanded peripheral T cells was not determined. After ivuxolimab, expanded clones were on average more numerous among CD8+ T cells than among CD4+ T cells. In partial responders in the 0.1-3.0 mg/kg groups, normalized peripheral clonal expansion was found to be among the lowest, especially among CD8+ T cells. At doses of 0.1 to 3.0 mg/kg, clonal expansion of both CD4+ and CD8+ blood T cells was observed from baseline to week 6.

This receptor was identified in an adult with an advanced solid tumor such as melanoma, head and neck, liver or kidney cancer. The sample consisted of CD4+ or CD8+ T cells sorted from blood, taken in a trial of the OX40 agonist ivuxolimab. The chain joins TRBV11-2 to TRBJ1-1; the D segment could be TRBD1, given 5 matching bases. Read as DNA, the sequence is TGTGCCAGCAGCTTAGGGCCAGGGATGAACACTGAAGCTTTCTTT. It translates to CASSLGPGMNTEAFF.